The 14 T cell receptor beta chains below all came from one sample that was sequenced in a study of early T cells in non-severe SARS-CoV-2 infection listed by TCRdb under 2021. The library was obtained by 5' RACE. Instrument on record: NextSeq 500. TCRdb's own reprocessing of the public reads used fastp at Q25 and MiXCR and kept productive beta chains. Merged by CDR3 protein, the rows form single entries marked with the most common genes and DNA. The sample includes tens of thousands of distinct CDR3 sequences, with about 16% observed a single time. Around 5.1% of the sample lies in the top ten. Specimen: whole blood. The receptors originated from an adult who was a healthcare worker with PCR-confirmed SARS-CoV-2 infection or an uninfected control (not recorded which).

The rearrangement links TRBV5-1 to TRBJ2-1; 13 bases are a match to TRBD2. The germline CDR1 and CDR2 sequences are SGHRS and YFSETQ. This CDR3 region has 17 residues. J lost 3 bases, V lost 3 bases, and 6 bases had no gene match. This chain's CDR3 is CASSSTGLAGVYNEQFF. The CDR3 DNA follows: TGCGCCAGCAGCTCGACCGGACTAGCGGGAGTCTACAATGAGCAGTTCTTC.

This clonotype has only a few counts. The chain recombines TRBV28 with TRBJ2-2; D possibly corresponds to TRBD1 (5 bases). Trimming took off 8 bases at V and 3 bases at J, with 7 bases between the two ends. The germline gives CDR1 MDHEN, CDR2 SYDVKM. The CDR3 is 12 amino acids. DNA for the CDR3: TGTGCCAGCGGACACTACACCGGGGAGCTGTTTTTT. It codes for CASGHYTGELFF.

The CDR3 reads CASSYPGLTTDTQYF. CDR3 DNA sequence: TGTGCCAGCAGCTATCCAGGACTCACCACAGATACGCAGTATTTT. This chain uses TRBV5-6 with TRBJ2-3; possible D gene TRBD2, 5 bases. Germline V gives CDR1 SGHDT, CDR2 YYEEEE. Trimming took 3 bases from V and 2 from J, leaving 13 bases between them. The CDR3 is 15 amino acids.

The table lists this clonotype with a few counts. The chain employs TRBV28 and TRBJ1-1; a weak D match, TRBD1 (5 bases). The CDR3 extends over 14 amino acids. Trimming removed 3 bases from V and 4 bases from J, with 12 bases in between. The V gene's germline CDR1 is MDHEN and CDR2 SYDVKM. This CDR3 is CASSLPQGVTEAFF. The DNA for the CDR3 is TGTGCCAGCAGTTTGCCCCAGGGTGTCACTGAAGCTTTCTTT.

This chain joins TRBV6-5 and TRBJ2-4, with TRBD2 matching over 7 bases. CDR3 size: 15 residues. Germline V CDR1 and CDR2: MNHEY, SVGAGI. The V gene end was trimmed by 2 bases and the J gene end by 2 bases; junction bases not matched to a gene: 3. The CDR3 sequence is CASSYGGVTKNIQYF. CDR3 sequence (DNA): TGTGCCAGCAGTTACGGGGGGGTTACCAAAAACATTCAGTACTTC.

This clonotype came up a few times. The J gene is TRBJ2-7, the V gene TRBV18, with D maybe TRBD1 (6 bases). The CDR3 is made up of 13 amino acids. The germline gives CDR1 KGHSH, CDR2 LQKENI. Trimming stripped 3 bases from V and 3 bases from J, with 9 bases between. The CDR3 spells CASSPDSLYEQYF. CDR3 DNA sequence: TGTGCCAGCTCACCGGACAGCCTCTACGAGCAGTACTTC.

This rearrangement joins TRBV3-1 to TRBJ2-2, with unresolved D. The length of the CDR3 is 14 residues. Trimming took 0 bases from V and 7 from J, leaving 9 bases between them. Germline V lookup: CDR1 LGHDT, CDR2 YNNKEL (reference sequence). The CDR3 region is CASSQDKTFGELFF. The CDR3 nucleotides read TGTGCCAGCAGCCAAGATAAGACCTTCGGGGAGCTGTTTTTT.

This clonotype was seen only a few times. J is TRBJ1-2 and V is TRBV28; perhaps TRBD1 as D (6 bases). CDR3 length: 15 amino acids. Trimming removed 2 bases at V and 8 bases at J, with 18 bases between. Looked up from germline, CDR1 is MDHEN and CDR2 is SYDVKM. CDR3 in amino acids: CASSLATHTGRGYTF. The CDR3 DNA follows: TGTGCCAGCAGTTTAGCAACCCATACAGGGAGAGGCTACACCTTC.

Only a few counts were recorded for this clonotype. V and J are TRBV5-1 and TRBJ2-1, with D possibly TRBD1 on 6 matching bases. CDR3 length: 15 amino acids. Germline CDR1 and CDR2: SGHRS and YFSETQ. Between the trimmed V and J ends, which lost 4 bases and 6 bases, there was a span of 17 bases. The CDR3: CASSQRTVQGNEQFF. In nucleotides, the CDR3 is TGCGCCAGCAGCCAGAGGACAGTCCAAGGCAATGAGCAGTTCTTC.

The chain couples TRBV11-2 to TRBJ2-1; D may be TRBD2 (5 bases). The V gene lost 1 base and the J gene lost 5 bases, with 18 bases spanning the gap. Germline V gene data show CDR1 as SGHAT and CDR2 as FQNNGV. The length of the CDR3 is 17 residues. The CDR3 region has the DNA TGTGCCAGCAGCTTAGCGGGATTGCGGTTGATTAACAATGAGCAGTTCTTC. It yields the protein CASSLAGLRLINNEQFF. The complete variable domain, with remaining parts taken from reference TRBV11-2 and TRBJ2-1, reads EAGVAQSPRYKIIEKRQSVAFWCNPISGHATLYWYQQILGQGPKLLIQFQNNGVVDDSQLPKDRFSAERLKGVDSTLKIQPAKLEDSAVYLCASSLAGLRLINNEQFFGPGTRLTVL.

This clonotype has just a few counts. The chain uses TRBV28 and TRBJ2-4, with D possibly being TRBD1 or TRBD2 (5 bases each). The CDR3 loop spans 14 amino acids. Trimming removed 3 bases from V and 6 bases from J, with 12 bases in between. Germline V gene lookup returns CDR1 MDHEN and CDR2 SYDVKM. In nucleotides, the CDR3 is TGTGCCAGCAGTTTTGGGGGTACGACAAACATTCAGTACTTC. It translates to CASSFGGTTNIQYF. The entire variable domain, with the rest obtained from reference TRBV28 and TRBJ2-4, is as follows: DVKVTQSSRYLVKRTGEKVFLECVQDMDHENMFWYRQDPGLGLRLIYFSYDVKMKEKGDIPEGYSVSREKKERFSLILESASTNQTSMYLCASSFGGTTNIQYFGAGTRLSVL.

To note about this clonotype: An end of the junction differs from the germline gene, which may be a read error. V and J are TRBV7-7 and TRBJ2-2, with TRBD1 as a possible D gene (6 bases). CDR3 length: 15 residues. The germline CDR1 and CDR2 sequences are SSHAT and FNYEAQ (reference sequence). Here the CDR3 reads CVSSLQGPNTGELFF. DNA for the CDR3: TGTGTCAGCAGCTTACAGGGCCCGAACACCGGGGAGCTGTTTTTT. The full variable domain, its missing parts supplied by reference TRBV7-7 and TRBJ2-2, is GAGVSQSPRYKVTKRGQDVTLRCDPISSHATLYWYQQALGQGPEFLTYFNYEAQPDKSGLPSDRFSAERPEGSISTLTIQRTEQRDSAMYRCVSSLQGPNTGELFFGEGSRLTVL.

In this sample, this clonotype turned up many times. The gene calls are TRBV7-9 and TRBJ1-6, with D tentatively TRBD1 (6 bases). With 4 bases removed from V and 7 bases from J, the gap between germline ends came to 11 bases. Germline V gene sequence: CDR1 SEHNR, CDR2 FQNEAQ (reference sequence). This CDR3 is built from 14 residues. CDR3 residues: CASSSRGSNSPLHF. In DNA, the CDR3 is TGTGCCAGCAGCTCCAGGGGAAGCAATTCACCCCTCCACTTT.

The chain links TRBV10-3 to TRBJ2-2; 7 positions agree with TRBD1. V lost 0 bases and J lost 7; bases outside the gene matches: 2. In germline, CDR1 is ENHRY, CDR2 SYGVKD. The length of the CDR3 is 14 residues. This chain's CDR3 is CAISESTGIGELFF. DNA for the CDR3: TGTGCCATCAGTGAGTCGACAGGGATCGGGGAGCTGTTTTTT.